This T cell receptor (beta chain) was observed in a study of CD8 T cells in Susac syndrome. Overall study context: Patients with Susac syndrome were, at the time of blood collection, therapy-naive, maintained on corticosteroids, or maintained on intravenous immunoglobulin alone. Study-wide results and caveats: The greatest CD8+ clonal expansion in Susac occurred in TEMRA cells and in active patients. Susac-specific public clones found in total CD8+ repertoires numbered more than 15, and those in CD8+ TEMRA repertoires numbered 4 to 6.

V shed 0 bases and J shed 2 bases, with 12 bases lying between them. Germline assignment: CDR1 SGHDT and CDR2 YYEEEE. The CDR3 sequence is 15 residues long. Concerning this clonotype: The antigen remains undetermined.

Random-hexamer reverse transcription was applied to about 0.5 to 1 ug RNA. TCRdb re-derived calls from the immunoSEQ multiplex PCR reads in MiXCR, one entry per CDR3 protein. The table has about 140,000 distinct CDR3 sequences, around 93% seen once; the top ten hold roughly 0.2%. The patients with Susac syndrome satisfied recently defined diagnostic criteria for either definite or probable disease. The clonotype was recovered from a human donor with Susac syndrome. V usage is TRBV5-6 and J usage is TRBJ2-7; D may match TRBD1 or TRBD2 (5 bases each). The sequenced sample consisted of CD8+ T cells from PBMCs. The CDR3 loop reads CASSLVGDQTYEQYF. The CDR3 DNA sequence: TGTGCCAGCAGCTTGGTAGGGGACCAGACCTACGAGCAGTACTTC.